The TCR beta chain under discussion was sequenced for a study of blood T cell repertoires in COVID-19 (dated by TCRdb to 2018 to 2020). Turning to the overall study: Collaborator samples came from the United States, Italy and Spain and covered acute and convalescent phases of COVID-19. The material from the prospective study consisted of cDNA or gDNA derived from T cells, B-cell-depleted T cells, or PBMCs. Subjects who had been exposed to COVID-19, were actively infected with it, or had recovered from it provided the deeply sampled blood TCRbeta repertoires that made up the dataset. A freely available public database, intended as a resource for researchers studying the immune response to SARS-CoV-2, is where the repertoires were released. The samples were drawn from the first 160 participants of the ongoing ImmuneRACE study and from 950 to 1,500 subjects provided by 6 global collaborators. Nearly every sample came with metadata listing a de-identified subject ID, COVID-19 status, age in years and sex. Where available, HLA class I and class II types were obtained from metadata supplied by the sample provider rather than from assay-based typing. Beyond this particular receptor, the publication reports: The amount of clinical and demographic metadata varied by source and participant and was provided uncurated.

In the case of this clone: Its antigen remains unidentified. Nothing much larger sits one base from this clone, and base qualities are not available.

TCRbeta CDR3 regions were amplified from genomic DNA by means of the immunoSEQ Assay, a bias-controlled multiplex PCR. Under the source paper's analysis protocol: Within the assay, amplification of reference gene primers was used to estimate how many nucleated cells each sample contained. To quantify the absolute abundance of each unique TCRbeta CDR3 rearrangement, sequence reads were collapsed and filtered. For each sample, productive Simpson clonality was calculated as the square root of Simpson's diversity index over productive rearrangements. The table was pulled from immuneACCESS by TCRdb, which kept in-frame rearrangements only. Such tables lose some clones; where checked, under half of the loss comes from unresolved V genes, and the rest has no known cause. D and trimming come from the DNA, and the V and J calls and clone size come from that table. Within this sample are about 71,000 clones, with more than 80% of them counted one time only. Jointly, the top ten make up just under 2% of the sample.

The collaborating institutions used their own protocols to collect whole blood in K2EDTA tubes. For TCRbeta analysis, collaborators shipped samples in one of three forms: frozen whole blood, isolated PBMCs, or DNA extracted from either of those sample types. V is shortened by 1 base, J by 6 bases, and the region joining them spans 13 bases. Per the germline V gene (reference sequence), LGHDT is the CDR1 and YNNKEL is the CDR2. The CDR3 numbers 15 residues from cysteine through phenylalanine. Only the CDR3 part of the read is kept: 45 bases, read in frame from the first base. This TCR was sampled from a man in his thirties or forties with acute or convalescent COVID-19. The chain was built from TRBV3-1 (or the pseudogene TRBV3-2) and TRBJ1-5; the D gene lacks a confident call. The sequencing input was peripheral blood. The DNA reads TGTGCCAGCAGCCAAGGTACAGTGGGAGGTCAGCCCCAGCATTTT. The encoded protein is CASSQGTVGGQPQHF.